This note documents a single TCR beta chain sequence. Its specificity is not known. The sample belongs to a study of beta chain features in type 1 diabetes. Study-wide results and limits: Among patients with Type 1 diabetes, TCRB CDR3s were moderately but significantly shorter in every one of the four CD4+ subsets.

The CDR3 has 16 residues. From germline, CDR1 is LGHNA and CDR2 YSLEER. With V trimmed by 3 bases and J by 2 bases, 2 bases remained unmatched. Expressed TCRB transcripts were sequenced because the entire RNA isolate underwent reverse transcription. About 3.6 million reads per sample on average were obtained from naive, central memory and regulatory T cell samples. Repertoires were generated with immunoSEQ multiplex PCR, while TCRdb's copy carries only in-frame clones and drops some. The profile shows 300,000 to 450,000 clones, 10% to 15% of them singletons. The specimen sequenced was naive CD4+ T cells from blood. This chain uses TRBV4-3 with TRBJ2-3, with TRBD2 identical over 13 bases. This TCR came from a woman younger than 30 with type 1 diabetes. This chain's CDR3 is CASSQTSGRTTDTQYF. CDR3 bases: TGCGCCAGCAGCCAGACTAGCGGGAGGACCACAGATACGCAGTATTTT.